This TCR beta chain was captured by sequencing in a study of response to subunit inactivated influenza vaccine. Broader study findings: Authors suggested few new T cells are recruited by each seasonal influenza vaccination.

This clonotype was observed a handful of times. The antigen is unknown. Each CDR3 protein is one row after TCRdb ran MiXCR on the RT-PCR reads. The sample yields roughly 540,000 distinct CDR3 sequences, 20% to 25% seen once. The CDR3 spans 14 residues. Germline values: CDR1 SQVTM, CDR2 ANQGSEA. The ends were cut back, 4 bases at V and 0 bases at J, with 9 bases in the middle. The sample also formed part of further work on T cells expressing NK-cell markers. From that second work: TCR beta cDNA was made by 5'RACE template switching with UMIs. Seven HCMV-seropositive donors and one seronegative donor made up the eight sequenced donors. Leadership of the CD3+CD56-NKG2C+ fraction also belonged to these clonotypes in a handful of donors.

The origin of this receptor is a man between 45 and 60 years old who received an inactivated influenza vaccine. The J gene is TRBJ1-4, the V gene TRBV29-1, with a tentative D call TRBD1 (5 bases). The source was CD4+ T cells sorted from PBMCs, collected less than 13 days after vaccination. Here the CDR3 reads CSVAEGSTNEKLFF. The DNA for the CDR3 is TGCAGCGTTGCGGAGGGGTCAACTAATGAAAAACTGTTTTTT. The complete variable domain, with remaining parts taken from reference TRBV29-1 and TRBJ1-4, reads SAVISQKPSRDICQRGTSLTIQCQVDSQVTMMFWYRQQPGQSLTLIATANQGSEATYESGFVIDKFPISRPNLTFSTLTVSNMSPEDSSIYLCSVAEGSTNEKLFFGSGTQLSVL.